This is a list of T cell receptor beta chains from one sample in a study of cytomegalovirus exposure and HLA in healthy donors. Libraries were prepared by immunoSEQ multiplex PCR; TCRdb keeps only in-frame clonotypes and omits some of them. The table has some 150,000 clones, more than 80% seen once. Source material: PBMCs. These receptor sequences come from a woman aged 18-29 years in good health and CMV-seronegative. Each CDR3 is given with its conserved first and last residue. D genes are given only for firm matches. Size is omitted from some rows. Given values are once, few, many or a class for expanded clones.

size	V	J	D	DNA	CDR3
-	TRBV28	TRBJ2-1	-	TGTGCCAGCAGTATTATTACGGCGGTCTACAATGAGCAGTTCTTC	CASSIITAVYNEQFF
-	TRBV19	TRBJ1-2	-	TGTGCCAGTAGTATAGTCCCAGGGAACTATGGCTACACCTTC	CASSIVPGNYGYTF
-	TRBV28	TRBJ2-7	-	TGTGCCAGCAGACACTTCTCGGGAACCACCTACGAGCAGTACTTC	CASRHFSGTTYEQYF
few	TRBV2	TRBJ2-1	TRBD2	TGTGCCAGCAGTGTAGCGGGAGGTGAGCAGTTCTTC	CASSVAGGEQFF
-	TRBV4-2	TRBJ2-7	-	TGTGCCAGCAGCCAAGGTATCGAGGGTTTCTGGGAGCAGTACTTC	CASSQGIEGFWEQYF
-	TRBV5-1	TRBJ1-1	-	TGCGCCAGCAGCGCCGGGAAGTTGAGCACTGAAGCTTTCTTT	CASSAGKLSTEAFF
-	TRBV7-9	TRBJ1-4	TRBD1	TGTGCCAGCAGCTTAGGCGGGGACAGTAATGAAAAACTGTTTTTT	CASSLGGDSNEKLFF
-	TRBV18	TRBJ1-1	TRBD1	TGTGCCAGCTCACCACGGCGGACAGGGGAAATGAACACTGAAGCTTTCTTT	CASSPRRTGEMNTEAFF
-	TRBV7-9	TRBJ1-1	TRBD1	TGTGCCAGCAGCCCAGGGGGGACATTTGAAGCTTTCTTT	CASSPGGTFEAFF
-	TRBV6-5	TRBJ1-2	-	TGTGCCAGCAGCCGAAGTCTTTTGAGTTATGGCTACACCTTC	CASSRSLLSYGYTF
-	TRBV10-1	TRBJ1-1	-	TGCGCCAGCAGTGAGGTTTTGCTGCAGGGTTGGTCTGAAGCTTTCTTT	CASSEVLLQGWSEAFF
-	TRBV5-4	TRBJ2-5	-	TGTGCCAGCAGCTCGATTCAGGGCCAAGAGACCCAGTACTTC	CASSSIQGQETQYF
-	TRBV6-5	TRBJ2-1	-	TGTGCCAGCAGTTACCAGTTCGGACTATCATACAATGAGCAGTTCTTC	CASSYQFGLSYNEQFF
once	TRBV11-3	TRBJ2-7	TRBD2	TGTGCCAGCAGCCTCGGACTAGACTACGAGCAGTACTTC	CASSLGLDYEQYF
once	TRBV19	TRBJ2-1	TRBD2	TGTGCCAGTAGTATAGGGGTCCTAGCGGGGGTCTACAATGAGCAGTTCTTC	CASSIGVLAGVYNEQFF
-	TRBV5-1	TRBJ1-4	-	TGCGCCAGCAGCTTGGATGGCACCAAGACAACTAATGAAAAACTGTTTTTT	CASSLDGTKTTNEKLFF
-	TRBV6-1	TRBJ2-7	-	TGTGCCAGCAACCTAGGGGGGGAGAGGAGCTACGAGCAGTACTTC	CASNLGGERSYEQYF
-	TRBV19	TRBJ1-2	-	TGTGCCAGTAGTATAGAGAAGACTACTAACTATGGCTACACCTTC	CASSIEKTTNYGYTF
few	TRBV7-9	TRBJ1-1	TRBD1	TGTGCCAGCAGTGCCGGACAGGGGGTTACTGAAGCTTTCTTT	CASSAGQGVTEAFF
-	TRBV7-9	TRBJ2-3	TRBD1	TGTGCCAGCGCGACAGGGTTAGATACGCAGTATTTT	CASATGLDTQYF
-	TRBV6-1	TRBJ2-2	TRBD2	TGTGCCAGCAGTGACACTAGCGGCGCGAACACCGGGGAGCTGTTTTTT	CASSDTSGANTGELFF
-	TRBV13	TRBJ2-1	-	TGTGCCAGCAGCTTGCACCCTAGCTCCTACAATGAGCAGTTCTTC	CASSLHPSSYNEQFF